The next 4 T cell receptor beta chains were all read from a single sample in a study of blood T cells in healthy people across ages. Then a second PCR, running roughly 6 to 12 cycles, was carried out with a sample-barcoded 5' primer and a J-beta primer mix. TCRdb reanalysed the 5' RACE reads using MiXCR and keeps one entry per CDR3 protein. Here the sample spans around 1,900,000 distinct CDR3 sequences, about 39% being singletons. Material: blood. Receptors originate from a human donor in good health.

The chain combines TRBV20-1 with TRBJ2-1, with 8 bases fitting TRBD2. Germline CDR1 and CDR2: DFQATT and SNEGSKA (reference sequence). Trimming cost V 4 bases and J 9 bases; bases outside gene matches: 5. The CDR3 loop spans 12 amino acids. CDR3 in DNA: TGCAGTGCTATTTCCCTAGCGGGTGAGCAGTTCTTC. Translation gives CSAISLAGEQFF.

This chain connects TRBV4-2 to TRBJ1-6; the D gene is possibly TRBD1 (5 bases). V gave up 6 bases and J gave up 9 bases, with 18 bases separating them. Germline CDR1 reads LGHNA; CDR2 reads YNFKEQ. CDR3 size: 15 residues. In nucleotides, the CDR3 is TGTGCCAGCAGGACCCGAAGGGGCACGACTTCACCCCTCCACTTT. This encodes CASRTRRGTTSPLHF.

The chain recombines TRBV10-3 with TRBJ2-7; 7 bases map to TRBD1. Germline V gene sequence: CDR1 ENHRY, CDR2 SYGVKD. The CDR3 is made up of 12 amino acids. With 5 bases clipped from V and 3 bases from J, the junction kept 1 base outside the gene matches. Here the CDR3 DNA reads TGTGCCATCAGTAACAGGGGCTACGAGCAGTACTTC. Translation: CAISNRGYEQYF.

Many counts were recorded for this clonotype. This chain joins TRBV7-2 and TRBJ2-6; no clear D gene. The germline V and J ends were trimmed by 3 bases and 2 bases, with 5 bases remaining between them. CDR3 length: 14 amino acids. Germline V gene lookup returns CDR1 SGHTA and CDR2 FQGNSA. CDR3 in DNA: TGTGCCAGCAGCTTCCGTCCTGGGGCCAACGTCCTGACTTTC. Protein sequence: CASSFRPGANVLTF.